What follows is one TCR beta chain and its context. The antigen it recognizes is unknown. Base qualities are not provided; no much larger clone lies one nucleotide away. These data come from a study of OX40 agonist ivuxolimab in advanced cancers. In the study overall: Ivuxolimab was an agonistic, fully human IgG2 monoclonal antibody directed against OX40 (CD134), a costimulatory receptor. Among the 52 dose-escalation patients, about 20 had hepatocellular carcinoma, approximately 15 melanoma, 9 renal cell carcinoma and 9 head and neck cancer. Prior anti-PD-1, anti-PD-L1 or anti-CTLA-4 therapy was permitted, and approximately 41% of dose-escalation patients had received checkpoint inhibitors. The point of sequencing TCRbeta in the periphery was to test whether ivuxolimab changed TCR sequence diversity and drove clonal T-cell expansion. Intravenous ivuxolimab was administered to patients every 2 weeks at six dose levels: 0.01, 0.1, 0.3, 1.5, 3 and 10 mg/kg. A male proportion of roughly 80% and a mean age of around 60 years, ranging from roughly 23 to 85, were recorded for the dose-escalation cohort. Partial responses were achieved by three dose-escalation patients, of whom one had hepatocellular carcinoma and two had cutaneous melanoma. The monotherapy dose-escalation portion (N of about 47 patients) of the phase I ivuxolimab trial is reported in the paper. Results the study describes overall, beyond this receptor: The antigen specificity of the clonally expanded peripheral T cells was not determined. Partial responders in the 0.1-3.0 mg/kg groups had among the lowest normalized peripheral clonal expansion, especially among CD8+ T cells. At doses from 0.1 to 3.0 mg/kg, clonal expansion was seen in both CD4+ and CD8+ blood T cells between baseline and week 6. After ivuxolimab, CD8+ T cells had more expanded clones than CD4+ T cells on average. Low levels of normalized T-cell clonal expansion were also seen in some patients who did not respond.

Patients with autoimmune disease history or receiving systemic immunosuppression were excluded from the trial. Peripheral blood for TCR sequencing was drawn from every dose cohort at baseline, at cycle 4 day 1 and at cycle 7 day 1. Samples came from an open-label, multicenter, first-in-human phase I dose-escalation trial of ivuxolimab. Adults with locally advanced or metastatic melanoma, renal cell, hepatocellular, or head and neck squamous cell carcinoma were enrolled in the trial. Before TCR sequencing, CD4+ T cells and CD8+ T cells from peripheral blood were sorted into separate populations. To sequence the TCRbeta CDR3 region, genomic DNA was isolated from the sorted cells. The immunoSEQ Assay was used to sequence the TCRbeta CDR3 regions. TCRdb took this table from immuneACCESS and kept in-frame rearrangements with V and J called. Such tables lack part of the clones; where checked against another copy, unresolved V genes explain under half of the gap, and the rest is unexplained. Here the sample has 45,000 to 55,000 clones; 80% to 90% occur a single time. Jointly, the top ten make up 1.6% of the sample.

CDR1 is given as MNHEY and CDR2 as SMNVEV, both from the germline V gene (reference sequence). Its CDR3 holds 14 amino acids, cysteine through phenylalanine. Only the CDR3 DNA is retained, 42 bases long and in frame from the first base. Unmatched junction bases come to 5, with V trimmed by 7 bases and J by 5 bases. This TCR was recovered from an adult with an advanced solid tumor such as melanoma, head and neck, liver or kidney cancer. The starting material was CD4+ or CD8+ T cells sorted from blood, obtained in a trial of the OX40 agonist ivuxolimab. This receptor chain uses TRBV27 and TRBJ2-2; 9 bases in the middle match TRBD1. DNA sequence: TGTGCCAGCACGACAGGGGGAAGGACCGGGGAGCTGTTTTTT. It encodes CASTTGGRTGELFF.